These 20 T cell receptor beta chains were all obtained from the same sample, sequenced in a study of cytomegalovirus exposure and HLA in healthy donors. The primer mix had 60 Vbeta and 13 Jbeta primers. Some clones are missing from TCRdb's copy, which holds only in-frame ones; the method was immunoSEQ multiplex PCR. The repertoire has about 130,000 clones, about four fifths of them found once; the top ten carry approximately 4%. The specimen sequenced was PBMCs. The receptors were sampled from a woman in her thirties or forties in good health and CMV-seronegative.

The CDR3 region has the DNA TGTGCCAGCAGTTTATTGATCCAGCGGGAAGGCACAGATACGCAGTATTTT. Translated, it gives CASSLLIQREGTDTQYF. The chain carries TRBV28 and TRBJ2-3; 7 nucleotides line up with TRBD2. Trimming took 1 base from V and 1 from J; bases not matched to a gene: 8. Germline V gene lookup returns CDR1 MDHEN and CDR2 SYDVKM. The CDR3 length is 17 residues.

The chain uses TRBV2 and TRBJ1-2; D is possibly TRBD1 (5 bases). The V end was cut by 10 bases, the J end by 5 bases, with 17 bases between. The germline gives CDR1 SNHLY, CDR2 FYNNEI. The CDR3 consists of 13 residues. In DNA, the CDR3 is TGTGCCACCTTGTGGTCAGGGTCGTATGGCTACACCTTC. Its translation: CATLWSGSYGYTF.

CDR3 protein: CASSLGQGAGYTF. CDR3 bases: TGTGCCAGCAGCTTGGGACAGGGGGCAGGCTACACCTTC. V usage is TRBV7-2 and J usage is TRBJ1-2; TRBD1 matches at 12 bases. The CDR3 totals 13 residues. Germline V lookup: CDR1 SGHTA, CDR2 FQGNSA. V shed 3 bases, J shed 8 bases, and the junction held 1 base outside the gene matches.

The V call is TRBV6-1, the J call TRBJ2-7; D might be TRBD2 (5 bases). Trimming shortened V by 7 bases and J by 2 bases, and 9 bases separated the two germline ends. CDR1 MNHNS and CDR2 SASEGT come from the germline V gene. The CDR3 spans 12 residues. CDR3 sequence (DNA): TGTGCCAGCACAGGACTCGCCTACGAGCAGTACTTC. This gives the protein CASTGLAYEQYF.

The chain joins TRBV6-1 to TRBJ2-1; 7 bases are a match to TRBD2. In germline, CDR1 is MNHNS, CDR2 SASEGT. V gave up 6 bases and J gave up 5 bases; unmatched junction bases: 10. The CDR3 has 15 amino acids. CDR3 sequence reads: CASSELAKVNNEQFF. CDR3 nucleotides: TGTGCCAGCAGCGAACTAGCGAAAGTAAACAATGAGCAGTTCTTC.

The V and J genes are TRBV4-2 and TRBJ2-5, with 7 bases fitting TRBD1. Germline V gene lookup returns CDR1 LGHNA and CDR2 YNFKEQ. The CDR3 totals 16 residues. V was clipped by 4 bases and J by 2 bases; unmatched bases: 10. In DNA, the CDR3 is TGTGCCAGCAGCCTCCCACAGGGGACCTCTCAAGAGACCCAGTACTTC. It encodes CASSLPQGTSQETQYF.

This clone was seen just once. The chain employs TRBV7-9 and TRBJ2-2; D may be TRBD2 (5 bases). V gave up 7 bases and J gave up 4 bases, with 19 bases separating them. The germline V gene encodes CDR1 SEHNR and CDR2 FQNEAQ (reference sequence). The CDR3 contains 16 residues. CDR3 sequence reads: CASIPLDGIPTGELFF. The DNA of the CDR3 is TGTGCCAGCATCCCCCTGGACGGGATACCCACCGGGGAGCTGTTTTTT.

This rearrangement joins TRBV29-1 to TRBJ2-2; a possible D gene is TRBD2 (5 bases). Germline V gene lookup returns CDR1 SQVTM and CDR2 ANQGSEA. This CDR3 is 17 amino acids long. V lost 0 bases, J lost 7 bases, and 21 bases lay in between. The CDR3 loop is CSVEDRASKSRNGELFF. CDR3 nucleotides: TGCAGCGTTGAAGATAGGGCTAGCAAGTCGCGTAACGGGGAGCTGTTTTTT.

The rearrangement links TRBV5-8 to TRBJ2-5; 12 bases map to TRBD1. The CDR3 sequence is 15 residues long. Per the germline V gene, CDR1 is SGHTS and CDR2 is YDEGEE. V gave up 4 bases and J gave up 5 bases; unmatched junction bases: 6. CDR3 nucleotide sequence: TGTGCCAGCAGCCCGGGACAGGGGGCGCGGGAGACCCAGTACTTC. Translating it yields CASSPGQGARETQYF.

This chain joins TRBV9 and TRBJ2-5, with 7 bases aligning to TRBD2. The CDR3 is made up of 16 amino acids. V lost 0 bases, J lost 5 bases, and 10 bases stayed unmatched. Per germline, CDR1 SGDLS and CDR2 YYNGEE. CDR3 sequence reads: CASSVGGGSIWETQYF. Here the CDR3 DNA reads TGTGCCAGCAGCGTAGGGGGCGGGAGTATTTGGGAGACCCAGTACTTC.

Comments on this clone: One end of the junction is discordant with germline, which a read error may explain. The V call is TRBV19, the J call TRBJ1-1, with 8 bases matching TRBD1. The germline gives CDR1 LNHDA, CDR2 SQIVND (reference sequence). This CDR3 comprises 15 residues. The CDR3 nucleotides are TGTACCAGTAGTACCGGACAGGGAGGATACACTGAAGCTTTCTTT. Amino acids: CTSSTGQGGYTEAFF.

The chain employs TRBV6-5 and TRBJ1-6; D is undetermined. Per the germline V gene, CDR1 is MNHEY and CDR2 is SVGAGI. CDR3 length: 14 amino acids. V was shortened by 6 bases and J by 10 bases, with 16 bases between the two germline ends. CDR3 sequence: CASRPTRGDSPLHF. The CDR3 nucleotides read TGTGCCAGCAGGCCTACGCGTGGAGACTCACCCCTCCACTTT.

The chain recombines TRBV10-3 with TRBJ2-7; maybe TRBD1 (7 bases). The germline V gene encodes CDR1 ENHRY and CDR2 SYGVKD. Trimming left V 0 bases short and J 4 bases short, with 13 bases between. The CDR3 runs 15 residues. In nucleotides, the CDR3 is TGTGCCATCAGTGAGTCAGGCAGGGGGGTGTACGAGCAGTACTTC. This sequence encodes CAISESGRGVYEQYF.

The rearrangement uses TRBV2 and TRBJ1-1; D is undetermined. CDR3 length equals 11 residues. Trimming shortened V by 6 bases and J by 7 bases, and 9 bases separated the two germline ends. Germline loops: CDR1 SNHLY, CDR2 FYNNEI. The CDR3 is CASSPAVEAFF. The CDR3 coding sequence is TGTGCCAGCAGCCCCGCAGTTGAAGCTTTCTTT.

The gene calls are TRBV4-3 and TRBJ1-6; 7 bases are shared with TRBD1. This CDR3 spans 17 amino acids. Trimming cost V 1 base and J 4 bases; bases outside gene matches: 7. From germline, CDR1 is LGHNA and CDR2 YSLEER. Written as DNA, the CDR3 is TGCGCCAGCAGCCAAGGGACAGGAAGGGAATATAATTCACCCCTCCACTTT. Amino acids: CASSQGTGREYNSPLHF.

The chain employs TRBV5-1 and TRBJ2-1, with TRBD2 matching over 10 bases. The CDR3 has 15 amino acids. With 5 bases clipped from V and 9 bases from J, the junction kept 11 bases outside the gene matches. The germline V gene encodes CDR1 SGHRS and CDR2 YFSETQ. The CDR3 nucleotides read TGCGCCAGCAGATGGCTAGCGGGAGACCGGGGTGAGCAGTTCTTC. This codes for CASRWLAGDRGEQFF.

V is TRBV5-1 and J is TRBJ2-6; D is perhaps TRBD1 (5 bases). Germline V gene sequence: CDR1 SGHRS, CDR2 YFSETQ. The CDR3 is made up of 15 amino acids. The V and J ends lost 1 base and 3 bases respectively, with 8 bases between them. CDR3 coding DNA: TGCGCCAGCAGCTTGCAGGGTAATGGGGCCAACGTCCTGACTTTC. Protein product: CASSLQGNGANVLTF.

V and J are TRBV7-9 and TRBJ2-3, with 10 bases matching TRBD1. Unmatched junction bases numbered 4, after V lost 6 bases and J lost 1 base. This CDR3 spans 15 amino acids. Per the germline V gene, CDR1 is SEHNR and CDR2 is FQNEAQ (reference sequence). Here the CDR3 DNA reads TGTGCCAGCAGACTCGGGACAGGGGGCACAGATACGCAGTATTTT. Translating gives CASRLGTGGTDTQYF. Drawing the rest from reference TRBV7-9 and TRBJ2-3, the complete variable domain is DTGVSQNPRHKITKRGQNVTFRCDPISEHNRLYWYRQTLGQGPEFLTYFQNEAQLEKSRLLSDRFSAERPKGSFSTLEIQRTEQGDSAMYLCASRLGTGGTDTQYFGPGTRLTVL.

This chain uses TRBV19 with TRBJ2-7; 8 bases map to TRBD2. V shed 3 bases and J 4 bases; nucleotides not matched to a gene: 5. CDR3 size: 14 residues. Germline CDR1 LNHDA, CDR2 SQIVND (reference sequence). The chain's CDR3 is CASSINSGTYEQYF. The CDR3, as DNA: TGTGCCAGTAGTATCAATAGCGGGACTTACGAGCAGTACTTC.

This clone was seen a few times. The chain is built from TRBV6-5 and TRBJ1-1; 10 nucleotides line up with TRBD1. Germline V gene lookup returns CDR1 MNHEY and CDR2 SVGAGI. V gave up 4 bases and J gave up 2 bases; unmatched junction bases: 7. This CDR3 has 16 residues. CDR3 nucleotides: TGTGCCAGCAGTTTAGGGACAGGGGTGGGCAACACTGAAGCTTTCTTT. Translating it yields CASSLGTGVGNTEAFF.